This T cell receptor beta chain was observed in a study of T cell changes during pregnancy in multiple sclerosis. The V and J ends lost 2 bases and 5 bases respectively, with 9 bases between them. Germline-derived CDR1 and CDR2 are MNHEY and SMNVEV (reference sequence). The CDR3 totals 14 residues. Profiled with immunoSEQ multiplex PCR; TCRdb holds only in-frame clones, not every one. Among 50,000 to 75,000 clones listed, more than 85% were seen once. The sequence was obtained from a female donor with multiple sclerosis, enrolled in a pregnancy study. Sequencing used CD8+ T cells from peripheral blood mononuclear cells, obtained in the third trimester of pregnancy. The V gene is TRBV27, the J gene TRBJ1-4; a weak D match, TRBD1 (5 bases). In DNA form, the CDR3 reads TGTGCCAGCAGTTTAGGGGCATGGAATGAAAAACTGTTTTTT. This sequence encodes CASSLGAWNEKLFF.